This T cell receptor beta chain was retrieved from a study of cytomegalovirus exposure and HLA in healthy donors. The primer mix had 60 Vbeta and 13 Jbeta primers. The repertoire was sequenced with immunoSEQ multiplex PCR; TCRdb's copy has only in-frame clones and lacks some. The table shows around 97,000 clones, with roughly a tenth occurring only once. The sample consisted of PBMCs. This TCR was recovered from a man in his fifties in good health and CMV-seropositive.

CDR3 bases: TGTGCCAGTAGAGCCCGGACAGGGAGCTCCTACGAGCAGTACTTC. This translates into CASRARTGSSYEQYF. The genes are TRBV6-5 and TRBJ2-7; 8 bases line up with TRBD1. Per germline, CDR1 MNHEY and CDR2 SVGAGI. The J segment lost 0 bases and the V segment lost 9 bases, leaving 10 bases of the junction unmatched. CDR3 length: 15 residues.